This T cell receptor beta chain was documented in a study of OX40 agonist ivuxolimab in advanced cancers. A few counts support this clone. Assay used: immunoSEQ multiplex PCR; TCRdb lists only in-frame clones, some missing. The table records roughly 65,000 clones, around nine tenths of them present only once. The sample in question was CD4+ or CD8+ T cells sorted from blood, obtained in a trial of the OX40 agonist ivuxolimab. The receptor comes from an adult with an advanced solid tumor such as melanoma, head and neck, liver or kidney cancer.

CDR3 bases: TGTGCCAGCAGGAAGACTGGCGGGAGGTTAGATACGCAGTATTTT. Encoded protein: CASRKTGGRLDTQYF. The V gene is TRBV2, the J gene TRBJ2-3, with 8 positions matching TRBD2. Germline V gives CDR1 SNHLY, CDR2 FYNNEI. CDR3 length: 15 amino acids. V was pared by 6 bases and J by 5 bases, with 10 bases of the junction left unmatched. The entire variable domain, with the rest obtained from reference TRBV2 and TRBJ2-3, is as follows: EPEVTQTPSHQVTQMGQEVILRCVPISNHLYFYWYRQILGQKVEFLVSFYNNEISEKSEIFDDQFSVERPDGSNFTLKIRSTKLEDSAMYFCASRKTGGRLDTQYFGPGTRLTVL.